One sample yielded the 32 T cell receptor beta chains listed below, sequenced in a study of T cells in Graves' hyperthyroidism and ophthalmopathy. The investigators amplified TCR beta CDR3 regions from RNA transcripts. Using the HTBI primer set, a first-round RT-PCR was run on the TCR CDR3. TCRdb re-derived calls from the multiplex PCR reads in MiXCR, one entry per CDR3 protein. The sample consists of some 440,000 distinct CDR3 sequences, 15% to 17% of them appearing once. Sequencing used blood. These TCRs come from a woman between 18 and 29 years old with Graves' hyperthyroidism.

This clonotype was picked up many times. V usage is TRBV12-3 or TRBV12-4 and J usage is TRBJ2-3; 14 bases fit TRBD2. V was pared by 7 bases and J by 2 bases, with 8 bases of the junction left unmatched. The CDR3 has 17 amino acids. In DNA, the CDR3 is TGTGCCAGCACCGGACTAGCGGGGGGCCATATCACAGATACGCAGTATTTT. Translation: CASTGLAGGHITDTQYF.

In the case of this clonotype: A much more abundant neighbour one base away suggests this may be a read error. No conserved phenylalanine or tryptophan ends this CDR3, so it is likely a read error. The chain couples TRBV9 to TRBJ2-5, with D hard to call. The ends were cut back, 3 bases at V and 1 base at J, with 7 bases in the middle. The CDR3 has 13 residues. Germline CDR1 and CDR2: SGDLS and YYNGEE. DNA of the CDR3: TGTGCCAGCAGCGCCAGCTTCCAAGAGACCCAGTACTCC. It translates to CASSASFQETQYS.

This clonotype was observed a handful of times. The chain carries TRBV9 and TRBJ2-1, with a possible D match to TRBD1 (6 bases). The V end was cut by 1 base, the J end by 0 bases, with 11 bases between. Germline values: CDR1 SGDLS, CDR2 YYNGEE. This CDR3 is 16 amino acids long. CDR3 loop: CASSVIGTLSYNEQFF. CDR3 in DNA: TGTGCCAGCAGCGTAATTGGGACACTCTCCTACAATGAGCAGTTCTTC.

This clonotype was picked up many times. V is TRBV9 and J is TRBJ2-3; D may be TRBD2 (6 bases). This CDR3 contains 15 residues. CDR1 and CDR2 from the germline V gene are SGDLS and YYNGEE. The V gene lost 1 base and the J gene lost 2 bases, with 11 bases spanning the gap. The CDR3 DNA sequence: TGTGCCAGCAGCGTAAGCGCGGGGTTCACAGATACGCAGTATTTT. Translated, it gives CASSVSAGFTDTQYF.

This clonotype was detected ten times or more. The chain combines TRBV2 with TRBJ1-2; TRBD1 might be the D (6 bases). The V end lost 7 bases, the J end lost 3 bases, and 15 bases lay between the germline ends. The germline CDR1 and CDR2 sequences are SNHLY and FYNNEI. The CDR3 extends over 14 amino acids. The CDR3 loop is CASTGLGAHYGYTF. CDR3 nucleotide sequence: TGTGCCAGCACCGGCTTGGGGGCACACTATGGCTACACCTTC.

This clonotype was observed at least ten times. The chain carries TRBV7-2 and TRBJ2-7; maybe TRBD2 (6 bases). In germline, CDR1 is SGHTA, CDR2 FQGNSA. V dropped 1 base and J dropped 2 bases, with 15 bases sitting between them. The CDR3 runs to 16 residues. CDR3 coding DNA: TGTGCCAGCAGCTTAGGCCGAGGACGGAGGGCCTACGAGCAGTACTTC. Translating it yields CASSLGRGRRAYEQYF. Drawing the rest from reference TRBV7-2 and TRBJ2-7, the complete variable domain is GAGVSQSPSNKVTEKGKDVELRCDPISGHTALYWYRQSLGQGLEFLIYFQGNSAPDKSGLPSDRFSAERTGGSVSTLTIQRTQQEDSAVYLCASSLGRGRRAYEQYFGPGTRLTVT.

Many counts were recorded for this clonotype. J is TRBJ2-3 and V is TRBV18; 8 bases map to TRBD2. CDR1 and CDR2 (germline): KGHSH, LQKENI. Trimming removed 0 bases from V and 7 bases from J; junction bases left unmatched: 6. The CDR3 length is 15 residues. As DNA, the CDR3 is TGTGCCAGCTCACCACCCAAAAGCGGGAGTTATACGCAGTATTTT. Protein product: CASSPPKSGSYTQYF.

This clonotype was counted at least ten times. This sequence joins TRBV25-1 and TRBJ1-1; 8 positions match TRBD1. In germline, CDR1 is MGHDK, CDR2 SYGVNS. This CDR3 is built from 21 residues. The V segment lost 1 base and the J segment 3 bases; nucleotides outside the gene matches: 22. The CDR3: CASSEFGTARGTKTGDTEAFF. CDR3 DNA: TGTGCCAGCAGTGAATTCGGTACTGCGCGTGGAACCAAGACAGGGGACACTGAAGCTTTCTTT.

This clonotype showed up many times. The chain joins TRBV7-6 to TRBJ1-2; no firm D call. The CDR3 totals 14 residues. The V gene lost 5 bases and the J gene lost 5 bases, with 15 bases spanning the gap. CDR1 is SGHVS and CDR2 is FNYEAQ in the germline V gene. CDR3 in amino acids: CASSLYSAEYGYTF. The CDR3 region has the DNA TGTGCCAGCAGCCTCTATTCAGCCGAGTATGGCTACACCTTC.

The chain combines TRBV2 with TRBJ1-5, with D perhaps TRBD1 (5 bases). The CDR3 extends over 13 amino acids. Trimming took 8 bases from V and 1 from J, leaving 9 bases between them. Germline-derived CDR1 and CDR2 are SNHLY and FYNNEI. The CDR3 here is CASGWDSNQPQHF. Written as DNA, the CDR3 is TGTGCCAGCGGCTGGGACAGCAATCAGCCCCAGCATTTT. Based on the CDR3 plus reference TRBV2 and TRBJ1-5, the full variable domain is EPEVTQTPSHQVTQMGQEVILRCVPISNHLYFYWYRQILGQKVEFLVSFYNNEISEKSEIFDDQFSVERPDGSNFTLKIRSTKLEDSAMYFCASGWDSNQPQHFGDGTRLSIL.

The chain joins TRBV11-3 to TRBJ1-5; TRBD1 matches at 8 bases. The germline CDR1 and CDR2 sequences are SGHNT and YENEEA. This CDR3 is built from 16 residues. V lost 5 bases to trimming and J lost 3 bases; unmatched junction nucleotides: 9. Written as DNA, the CDR3 is TGTGCCAGCAGCACCAGGGACAGGATATCCAATCAGCCCCAGCATTTT. Translated, it gives CASSTRDRISNQPQHF. Full variable domain (missing parts from reference TRBV11-3 and TRBJ1-5): EAGVVQSPRYKIIEKKQPVAFWCNPISGHNTLYWYLQNLGQGPELLIRYENEEAVDDSQLPKDRFSAERLKGVDSTLKIQPAELGDSAVYLCASSTRDRISNQPQHFGDGTRLSIL.

This clonotype was counted a few times. The rearrangement uses TRBV7-6 and TRBJ2-2, with D perhaps matching TRBD2 (6 bases). The CDR3 has 13 amino acids. Germline V gene lookup returns CDR1 SGHVS and CDR2 FNYEAQ. Trimming took off 4 bases at V and 5 bases at J, with 8 bases between the two ends. The CDR3 sequence: CASSSTRTGELFF. The CDR3 region has the DNA TGTGCCAGCAGCTCGACTAGAACCGGGGAGCTGTTTTTT.

This clonotype showed up many times. This sequence joins TRBV9 and TRBJ1-2, with D maybe TRBD1 (5 bases). Per germline, CDR1 SGDLS and CDR2 YYNGEE. This CDR3 region has 12 residues. Trimming took 3 bases from V and 8 from J, leaving 11 bases between them. The CDR3 DNA reads as TGTGCCAGCAGCGGCCAGGGTAGAGGCTACACCTTC. Its protein product is CASSGQGRGYTF.

The chain links TRBV28 to TRBJ1-1, with a tentative D call TRBD1 (6 bases). V lost 8 bases and J 5 bases, leaving 18 bases between the germline ends. The CDR3 is 14 amino acids. Germline assignment: CDR1 MDHEN and CDR2 SYDVKM. DNA of the CDR3: TGTGCCAGCGGCTATCAGGGGTTCGTGACTGAAGCTTTCTTT. It yields the protein CASGYQGFVTEAFF.

CDR3 in amino acids: CASTEGLGDTGELFF. CDR3 bases: TGTGCCAGCACCGAAGGTTTGGGGGACACCGGGGAGCTGTTTTTT. The chain links TRBV6-1 to TRBJ2-2; D may match TRBD1 or TRBD2 (5 bases each). The V end lost 7 bases, the J end lost 3 bases, and 15 bases lay between the germline ends. Germline V gene data show CDR1 as MNHNS and CDR2 as SASEGT. There are 15 residues in the CDR3.

This clonotype was recorded many times. This chain joins TRBV12-3 or TRBV12-4 and TRBJ1-5; TRBD1 matches 11 bases. The CDR3 is 17 amino acids. The J segment lost 5 bases and the V segment lost 4 bases, leaving 10 bases of the junction unmatched. In nucleotides, the CDR3 is TGTGCCAGCAGTTCCGCGCCGGACAGGGGGCGAGATCAGCCCCAGCATTTT. It specifies CASSSAPDRGRDQPQHF.

This clonotype appeared many times. The chain is built from TRBV5-4 and TRBJ2-1, with 9 bases matching TRBD2. V lost 0 bases, J lost 5 bases, and 6 bases stayed unmatched. The CDR3 has 16 amino acids. Germline CDR1 and CDR2: SGHNT and YYREEE (reference sequence). The chain's CDR3 is CASSLASLAGNNEQFF. CDR3 sequence (DNA): TGTGCCAGCAGCTTGGCCAGCCTAGCGGGAAACAATGAGCAGTTCTTC.

Many counts were recorded for this clonotype. This rearrangement joins TRBV7-9 to TRBJ2-7; TRBD2 is a possible D gene (5 bases). Trimming cost V 0 bases and J 4 bases, with 13 bases left between them. Germline assignment: CDR1 SEHNR and CDR2 FQNEAQ (reference sequence). The CDR3 totals 15 residues. CDR3 in DNA: TGTGCCAGCAGCTTAGCGGACGGACGGACTTACGAGCAGTACTTC. It is translated as CASSLADGRTYEQYF.

The gene calls are TRBV7-9 and TRBJ2-6, with D unclear. The CDR3 runs to 19 residues. CDR1 and CDR2 (germline): SEHNR, FQNEAQ (reference sequence). Trimming left V 5 bases short and J 0 bases short, with 20 bases between. CDR3 DNA sequence: TGTGCCAGCAGCCCACTACCGGGCCTCTCATCCTCTGGGGCCAACGTCCTGACTTTC. Its translation is CASSPLPGLSSSGANVLTF.

At least ten counts were recorded for this clonotype. This chain connects TRBV30 to TRBJ1-6; 9 nucleotides line up with TRBD1. The CDR3 extends over 15 amino acids. V trimming: 0 bases; J trimming: 10 bases; junction bases outside the gene matches: 7. Per the germline V gene, CDR1 is GTSNPN and CDR2 is SVGIG (reference sequence). The DNA for the CDR3 is TGTGCCTGGAGTGTACCCGGGACAGGGCGATCACCCCTCCACTTT. It is translated as CAWSVPGTGRSPLHF.

This clonotype came up a few times. The V and J genes are TRBV5-1 and TRBJ1-4; a possible D gene is TRBD1 (6 bases). This CDR3 comprises 14 residues. V was shortened by 7 bases and J by 7 bases, with 17 bases between the two germline ends. Germline lookup yields CDR1 SGHRS and CDR2 YFSETQ. The CDR3 reads CASAPGHRSEKLFF. In DNA form, the CDR3 reads TGCGCCAGCGCGCCGGGACACAGAAGTGAAAAACTGTTTTTT.

The chain joins TRBV5-4 to TRBJ1-3; D remains unclear. Trimming left V 5 bases short and J 4 bases short, with 13 bases between. The CDR3 totals 14 residues. CDR1 and CDR2 (germline): SGHNT, YYREEE (reference sequence). CDR3 residues: CASSRALGGNTIYF. CDR3 bases: TGTGCCAGCAGTCGGGCCCTCGGGGGAAACACCATATATTTT.

This clonotype was detected only a few times. This may be a read error, as it is one base from a much larger clone. This CDR3 is missing its conserved last phenylalanine or tryptophan, likely due to a read error. The chain uses TRBV2 and TRBJ1-6, with D possibly TRBD1 on 5 matching bases. Germline V gives CDR1 SNHLY, CDR2 FYNNEI. V was cut by 5 bases and J by 8 bases, with 13 bases left in between. The CDR3 contains 14 residues. As DNA, the CDR3 is TGTGCCAGCAGTACCGGGACCCTGTATTCACCCCTCCACCTT. This codes for CASSTGTLYSPLHL.

This clonotype showed up just a few times. This chain joins TRBV7-6 and TRBJ2-1; D tentatively fits TRBD1 or TRBD2 (5 bases each). Trimming cost V 9 bases and J 4 bases, with 22 bases left between them. Germline CDR1 is SGHVS and CDR2 is FNYEAQ. This CDR3 is built from 16 residues. The CDR3 DNA reads TGTGCCAGTTCAACCTCGGGGCTAGCCCTTTACAATGAGCAGTTCTTC. This sequence encodes CASSTSGLALYNEQFF.

Many counts were recorded for this clonotype. The V gene is TRBV5-1, the J gene TRBJ2-3, with D unresolved. Trimming stripped 2 bases from V and 6 bases from J, with 16 bases between. This CDR3 spans 15 amino acids. Germline values: CDR1 SGHRS, CDR2 YFSETQ. The CDR3: CASSFQVADVDTQYF. The CDR3 DNA reads as TGCGCCAGCAGCTTCCAGGTTGCGGACGTCGATACGCAGTATTTT.

This clonotype was found a few times. The rearrangement uses TRBV9 and TRBJ1-1; 7 bases fit TRBD1. CDR1 and CDR2 (germline): SGDLS, YYNGEE. The trim removed 4 bases at V and 4 bases at J, leaving 13 bases unmatched. The length of the CDR3 is 16 residues. CDR3 amino acids: CASSIDRETKGTEAFF. The DNA for the CDR3 is TGTGCCAGCAGCATCGACAGGGAAACGAAGGGCACTGAAGCTTTCTTT.

V usage is TRBV11-2 and J usage is TRBJ2-7; D assignment may be TRBD1 or TRBD2 (5 bases each). The germline V gene encodes CDR1 SGHAT and CDR2 FQNNGV. The length of the CDR3 is 15 residues. Between the trimmed V and J ends, which lost 5 bases and 1 base, there was a span of 15 bases. The CDR3 DNA reads as TGTGCCAGCAGCATAAACCCGGGACCTTCCTACGAGCAGTACTTC. This translates into CASSINPGPSYEQYF.

Only a few counts were recorded for this clonotype. The J gene is TRBJ2-4, the V gene TRBV5-1; possible D gene TRBD1, 6 bases. V dropped 4 bases and J dropped 2 bases, with 7 bases sitting between them. This CDR3 contains 13 residues. From germline, CDR1 is SGHRS and CDR2 YFSETQ. The CDR3 DNA sequence: TGCGCCAGCAGCGGGGGCACCAAAAACATTCAGTACTTC. Amino acid sequence: CASSGGTKNIQYF.

J is TRBJ1-1 and V is TRBV6-5; D is unresolved. Germline lookup yields CDR1 MNHEY and CDR2 SVGAGI. The CDR3 runs to 12 residues. V was trimmed by 4 bases and J by 5 bases, leaving 8 bases between them. The CDR3 coding sequence is TGTGCCAGCAGTTCATCCGGAACTGAAGCTTTCTTT. Translating it yields CASSSSGTEAFF.

The chain joins TRBV7-9 to TRBJ1-2, with TRBD1 identical over 9 bases. The CDR3 spans 13 residues. The junction had 6 bases not matched to a gene; V was cut back by 5 bases and J by 8 bases. Germline V gene data show CDR1 as SEHNR and CDR2 as FQNEAQ (reference sequence). CDR3 nucleotide sequence: TGTGCCAGCAGCCACGGACAGGGGCGGGGCTACACCTTC. This encodes CASSHGQGRGYTF.

This clonotype has ten or more counts. V and J are TRBV11-3 and TRBJ1-4; maybe TRBD1 (6 bases). The CDR3 runs to 13 residues. The germline V and J ends were trimmed by 8 bases and 7 bases, with 14 bases remaining between them. CDR1 SGHNT and CDR2 YENEEA come from the germline V gene. The CDR3 DNA reads as TGTGCCAGCCGGCGGGGGCTCGGTGAAAAACTGTTTTTT. Its translation is CASRRGLGEKLFF.

The chain combines TRBV19 with TRBJ2-5; D remains ambiguous. V was shortened by 6 bases and J by 2 bases, with 13 bases between the two germline ends. Per the germline V gene, CDR1 is LNHDA and CDR2 is SQIVND (reference sequence). The CDR3 has 14 residues. CDR3 residues: CASSPGVTQETQYF. The DNA for the CDR3 is TGTGCCAGTAGCCCCGGTGTTACACAAGAGACCCAGTACTTC.